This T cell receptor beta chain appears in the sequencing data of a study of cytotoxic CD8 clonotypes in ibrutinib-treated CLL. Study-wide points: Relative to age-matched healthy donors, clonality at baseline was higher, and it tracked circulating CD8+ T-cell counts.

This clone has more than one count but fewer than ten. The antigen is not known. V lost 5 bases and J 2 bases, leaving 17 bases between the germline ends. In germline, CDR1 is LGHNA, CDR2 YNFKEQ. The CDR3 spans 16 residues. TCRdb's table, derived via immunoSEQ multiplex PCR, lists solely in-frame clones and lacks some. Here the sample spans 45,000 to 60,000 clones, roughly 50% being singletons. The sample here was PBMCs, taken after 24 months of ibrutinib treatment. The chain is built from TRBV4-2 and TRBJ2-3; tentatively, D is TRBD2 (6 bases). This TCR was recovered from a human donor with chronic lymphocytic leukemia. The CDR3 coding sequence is TGTGCCAGCAGCATTTCCGGCCTAGCGAACACAGATACGCAGTATTTT. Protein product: CASSISGLANTDTQYF.